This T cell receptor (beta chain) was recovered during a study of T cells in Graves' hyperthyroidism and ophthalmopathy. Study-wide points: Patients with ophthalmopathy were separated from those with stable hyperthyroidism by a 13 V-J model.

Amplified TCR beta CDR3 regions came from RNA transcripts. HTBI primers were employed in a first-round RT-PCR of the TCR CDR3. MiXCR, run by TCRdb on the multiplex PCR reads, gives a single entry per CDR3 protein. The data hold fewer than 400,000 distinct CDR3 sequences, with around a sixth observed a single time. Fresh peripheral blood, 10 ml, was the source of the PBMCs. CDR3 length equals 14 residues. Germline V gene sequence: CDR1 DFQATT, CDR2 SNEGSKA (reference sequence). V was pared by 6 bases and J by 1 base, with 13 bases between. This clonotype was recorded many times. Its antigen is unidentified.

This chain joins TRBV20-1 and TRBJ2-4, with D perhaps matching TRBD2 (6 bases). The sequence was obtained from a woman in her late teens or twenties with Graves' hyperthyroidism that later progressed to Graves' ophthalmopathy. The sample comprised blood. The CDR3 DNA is TGCAGTGCCGAGCCTGGAGGGGCCAAAAACATTCAGTACTTC. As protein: CSAEPGGAKNIQYF.